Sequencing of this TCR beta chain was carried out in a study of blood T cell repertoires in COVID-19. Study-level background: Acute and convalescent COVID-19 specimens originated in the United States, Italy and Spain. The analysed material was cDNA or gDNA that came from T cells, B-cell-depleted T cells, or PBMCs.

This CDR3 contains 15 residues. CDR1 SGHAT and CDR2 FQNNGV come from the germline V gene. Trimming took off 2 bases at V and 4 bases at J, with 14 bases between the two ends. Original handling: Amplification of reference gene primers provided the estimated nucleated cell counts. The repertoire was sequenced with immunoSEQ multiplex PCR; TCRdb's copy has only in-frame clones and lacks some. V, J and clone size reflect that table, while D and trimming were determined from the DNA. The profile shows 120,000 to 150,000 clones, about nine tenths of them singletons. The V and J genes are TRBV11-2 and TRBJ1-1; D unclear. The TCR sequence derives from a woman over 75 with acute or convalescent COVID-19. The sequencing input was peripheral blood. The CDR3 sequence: CASSLFPGRGTEAFF. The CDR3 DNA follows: TGTGCCAGCAGCTTATTTCCGGGGAGAGGCACTGAAGCTTTCTTT.